This T cell receptor (beta chain) appears in the sequencing data of a study of cytomegalovirus exposure and HLA in healthy donors. Across the whole study: In an early release, HLA-typed donors contributed tens of millions of unique TCR sequences.

Primers: 60 Vbeta forward and 13 Jbeta reverse. Original processing methods: Later work found tens of millions of unique TCR beta chains, with 9.5 million to 12 million shared. Only in-frame clones appear in the TCRdb table, and some are missing; sequencing was by immunoSEQ multiplex PCR. V, J and clone size reflect that table, while D and trimming were determined from the DNA. The sample has more than 150,000 clones, about 75% seen once; the top ten hold over 11%. CDR3 length: 14 residues. Germline CDR1 ENHRY, CDR2 SYGVKD. The V gene end was trimmed by 6 bases and the J gene end by 3 bases; junction bases not matched to a gene: 4. This clone was detected a few times.

What was sequenced was PBMCs. The TCR was taken from a man between 50 and 59 years old in good health and CMV-seropositive. This sequence joins TRBV10-3 and TRBJ1-1, with 10 bases fitting TRBD1. Here the CDR3 reads CAIRAGTGDTEAFF. CDR3 DNA sequence: TGTGCCATCAGGGCCGGGACAGGGGACACTGAAGCTTTCTTT.